The 28 T cell receptor beta chains given below trace back to one sample, sequenced in a study of blood T cell repertoires in COVID-19. Clones were sequenced by immunoSEQ multiplex PCR, and TCRdb holds only the in-frame ones, with some missing. The table lists about 94,000 clones, over 60% of them singletons, with under 50% in the top ten. Sequenced: peripheral blood. The receptors stem from a human donor in a cohort sampled during active COVID-19.

The chain employs TRBV7-2 and TRBJ2-3; the D gene is possibly TRBD2 (5 bases). Germline CDR1 reads SGHTA; CDR2 reads FQGNSA. V shed 6 bases and J shed 0 bases, with 13 bases lying between them. The CDR3 contains 15 residues. The CDR3 DNA follows: TGTGCCAGCAGTCTTAGCGACCATAGCACAGATACGCAGTATTTT. Residues: CASSLSDHSTDTQYF.

This clone was seen ten or more times. The chain carries TRBV19 and TRBJ2-2; 8 nucleotides align to TRBD1. Trimming took 4 bases from V and 8 from J; bases not matched to a gene: 3. This CDR3 contains 13 residues. Germline lookup yields CDR1 LNHDA and CDR2 SQIVND (reference sequence). CDR3 sequence reads: CASSTRGPGELFF. CDR3 bases: TGTGCCAGTAGTACCAGGGGGCCGGGGGAGCTGTTTTTT. Supplemented by reference TRBV19 and TRBJ2-2, the full variable domain reads DGGITQSPKYLFRKEGQNVTLSCEQNLNHDAMYWYRQDPGQGLRLIYYSQIVNDFQKGDIAEGYSVSREKKESFPLTVTSAQKNPTAFYLCASSTRGPGELFFGEGSRLTVL.

The rearrangement joins TRBV9 to TRBJ2-3; 16 positions agree with TRBD2. The CDR3 has 16 residues. CDR1 and CDR2 (germline): SGDLS, YYNGEE. The J segment lost 6 bases and the V segment lost 4 bases, leaving 5 bases of the junction unmatched. The CDR3 region is CASSKGLAGGSDTQYF. Written as DNA, the CDR3 is TGTGCCAGCAGCAAGGGACTAGCGGGAGGGTCCGATACGCAGTATTTT.

The chain combines TRBV7-9 with TRBJ1-2, with D unresolved. CDR1 SEHNR and CDR2 FQNEAQ come from the germline V gene (reference sequence). The V and J ends lost 5 bases and 6 bases respectively, with 13 bases between them. The CDR3 totals 13 residues. CDR3: CASSPAAGDGYTF. As DNA, the CDR3 is TGTGCCAGCAGCCCTGCAGCGGGCGATGGCTACACCTTC.

This rearrangement joins TRBV10-2 to TRBJ1-5; 11 positions match TRBD1. CDR1 and CDR2 (germline): WSHSY, SAAADI. Trimming took 6 bases from V and 1 from J; bases not matched to a gene: 2. This CDR3 has 15 amino acids. The CDR3 protein is CASSGTGGSNQPQHF. The DNA for the CDR3 is TGCGCCAGCAGCGGGACAGGGGGGAGCAATCAGCCCCAGCATTTT.

The chain carries TRBV16 and TRBJ1-2, with 7 bases fitting TRBD1. CDR3 length: 15 residues. The J segment lost 2 bases and the V segment lost 3 bases, leaving 6 bases of the junction unmatched. Germline assignment: CDR1 KGHSY and CDR2 FQNENV. The DNA of the CDR3 is TGTGCCAGCAGCCAGGGACAGCCGAACAACTATGGCTACACCTTC. It is translated as CASSQGQPNNYGYTF. The full variable domain, rest sourced from reference TRBV16 and TRBJ1-2, is GEEVAQTPKHLVRGEGQKAKLYCAPIKGHSYVFWYQQVLKNEFKFLISFQNENVFDETGMPKERFSAKCLPNSPCSLEIQATKLEDSAVYFCASSQGQPNNYGYTFGSGTRLTVV.

This clone occurred a few times. This chain links TRBV19 with TRBJ1-5, with D possibly matching TRBD1 (5 bases). This CDR3 has 17 amino acids. Germline V gives CDR1 LNHDA, CDR2 SQIVND (reference sequence). Trimming took 3 bases from V and 1 from J, leaving 16 bases between them. The CDR3 coding sequence is TGTGCCAGTAGTATGGGTCGGGGGGATGGGAGCAATCAGCCCCAGCATTTT. It specifies CASSMGRGDGSNQPQHF.

The chain joins TRBV9 to TRBJ2-1; TRBD2 is a possible D gene (5 bases). In germline, CDR1 is SGDLS, CDR2 YYNGEE. Trimming left V 3 bases short and J 2 bases short, with 12 bases between. This CDR3 is built from 15 residues. The DNA for the CDR3 is TGTGCCAGCAGCGCCTCCCCAGCGGCCTACAATGAGCAGTTCTTC. The encoded protein is CASSASPAAYNEQFF.

The V and J genes are TRBV7-3 and TRBJ2-3, with 11 bases identical to TRBD1. CDR1 is SGHTA and CDR2 is FQGTGA in the germline V gene. The CDR3 loop spans 16 amino acids. The V segment lost 5 bases and the J segment 3 bases; nucleotides outside the gene matches: 7. Here the CDR3 reads CASSLEGTGGTDTQYF. In DNA, the CDR3 is TGTGCCAGCAGCCTCGAAGGGACAGGGGGGACAGATACGCAGTATTTT.

This clone was recorded once. The V call is TRBV19, the J call TRBJ2-1; TRBD2 matches 13 bases. CDR3 length equals 17 residues. The germline CDR1 and CDR2 sequences are LNHDA and SQIVND (reference sequence). Trimming took 10 bases from V and 8 from J; bases not matched to a gene: 17. The CDR3 nucleotides read TGTGCCACCCGTCTGGGACAACGGACTAGCGGGAGCTATGAGCAGTTCTTC. This sequence encodes CATRLGQRTSGSYEQFF.

The chain links TRBV9 to TRBJ2-5; TRBD2 matches at 10 bases. The germline V gene encodes CDR1 SGDLS and CDR2 YYNGEE. V lost 2 bases to trimming and J lost 5 bases; unmatched junction nucleotides: 6. The CDR3 has 15 residues. CDR3 amino acids: CASSVLAGGGETQYF. The CDR3 region has the DNA TGTGCCAGCAGCGTTTTAGCGGGAGGCGGGGAGACCCAGTACTTC.

This clone appeared a few times. This chain joins TRBV28 and TRBJ1-5; D may be TRBD1 (6 bases). The CDR3 consists of 14 residues. V was cut by 3 bases and J by 7 bases, with 13 bases left in between. Germline assignment: CDR1 MDHEN and CDR2 SYDVKM. CDR3 sequence: CASSFKGVRQPQHF. The CDR3 nucleotides read TGTGCCAGCAGTTTTAAGGGGGTCCGGCAGCCCCAGCATTTT.

Concerning this clone itself: One end of the junction does not line up with germline, which may come from a read error. The chain carries TRBV7-3 and TRBJ2-2; maybe TRBD2 (5 bases). The CDR3 is 13 amino acids. Germline V CDR1 and CDR2: SGHTA, FQGTGA. The DNA of the CDR3 is TGTGCCAGCAGCAACGTAAATGCCGGGGAGCTGCTTTTT. Encoded protein: CASSNVNAGELLF.

The rearrangement uses TRBV29-1 and TRBJ2-1; TRBD1 matches 8 bases. Germline-derived CDR1 and CDR2 are SQVTM and ANQGSEA. This CDR3 is 18 amino acids long. Trimming cost V 4 bases and J 0 bases; bases outside gene matches: 14. Here the CDR3 reads CSVGGRGPSMSSYNEQFF. As DNA, the CDR3 is TGCAGCGTTGGTGGCAGGGGGCCCTCAATGAGCTCCTACAATGAGCAGTTCTTC.

The chain recombines TRBV6-5 with TRBJ2-7; the match to TRBD2 covers 13 bases. Germline trimming cut 7 bases from V and 4 bases from J; bases unmatched to any gene: 4. The length of the CDR3 is 14 residues. From germline, CDR1 is MNHEY and CDR2 SVGAGI. In nucleotides, the CDR3 is TGTGCCAGCAAAACTAGCGGGAGGGGATACGAGCAGTACTTC. Its translation is CASKTSGRGYEQYF.

The V call is TRBV28, the J call TRBJ2-7, with a possible D match to TRBD2 (6 bases). The ends were cut back, 10 bases at V and 4 bases at J, with 17 bases in the middle. Germline V gene data show CDR1 as MDHEN and CDR2 as SYDVKM. The CDR3 has 13 residues. The CDR3 nucleotides are TGTGCCATCATGGGCGGGAAGAGTTACGAGCAGTACTTC. This sequence encodes CAIMGGKSYEQYF.

The chain carries TRBV27 and TRBJ1-2; 10 positions agree with TRBD1. This CDR3 has 15 amino acids. V lost 5 bases, J lost 4 bases, and 7 bases stayed unmatched. CDR1 is MNHEY, CDR2 SMNVEV, per germline (reference sequence). This CDR3 reads CASSDRQGASYGYTF. The CDR3 nucleotides are TGTGCCAGCAGTGACCGACAGGGGGCGAGCTATGGCTACACCTTC.

The chain employs TRBV2 and TRBJ2-5; TRBD1 matches 9 bases. Germline V gene data show CDR1 as SNHLY and CDR2 as FYNNEI. This CDR3 is built from 12 residues. Trimming removed 7 bases from V and 6 bases from J; junction bases left unmatched: 3. CDR3 protein: CASTGTGQTQYF. The CDR3 DNA is TGTGCCAGCACAGGGACAGGGCAGACCCAGTACTTC.

This chain uses TRBV4-3 with TRBJ2-7; D may be TRBD1 (5 bases). CDR3 length equals 17 residues. Deletions cut 0 bases from V and 6 bases from J, with 21 bases between. Per germline, CDR1 LGHNA and CDR2 YSLEER. CDR3 amino acids: CASSQDWGQGRLGEQYF. CDR3 coding DNA: TGCGCCAGCAGCCAAGATTGGGGCCAGGGTCGATTAGGCGAGCAGTACTTC.

This rearrangement joins TRBV2 to TRBJ2-1, with 7 bases identical to TRBD1. The ends lost 5 bases at V and 9 bases at J; junction bases unmatched: 7. Germline V gene lookup returns CDR1 SNHLY and CDR2 FYNNEI. CDR3 length: 13 residues. The CDR3 reads CASSTTGTGEQFF. As DNA, the CDR3 is TGTGCCAGCAGTACGACAGGGACCGGTGAGCAGTTCTTC. The whole variable domain, filled in from reference TRBV2 and TRBJ2-1, reads EPEVTQTPSHQVTQMGQEVILRCVPISNHLYFYWYRQILGQKVEFLVSFYNNEISEKSEIFDDQFSVERPDGSNFTLKIRSTKLEDSAMYFCASSTTGTGEQFFGPGTRLTVL.

This chain joins TRBV28 and TRBJ1-2; the D gene is possibly TRBD1 (5 bases). Per germline, CDR1 MDHEN and CDR2 SYDVKM. Trimming cost V 6 bases and J 7 bases, with 15 bases left between them. The CDR3 is made up of 13 amino acids. In DNA form, the CDR3 reads TGTGCCAGCAGCTACCAGGGAGGACTTGGCTACACCTTC. Protein product: CASSYQGGLGYTF.

This clone was found a few times. The rearrangement uses TRBV14 and TRBJ2-5, with D possibly being TRBD1 (6 bases). Germline loops: CDR1 SGHDN, CDR2 FVKESK. Trimming removed 2 bases from V and 1 base from J, with 8 bases in between. There are 14 residues in the CDR3. CDR3 coding DNA: TGTGCCAGCAGCCAAAACAGGGCCCAAGAGACCCAGTACTTC. This codes for CASSQNRAQETQYF.

The rearrangement joins TRBV4-3 to TRBJ2-1; maybe TRBD1 (5 bases). The V gene lost 0 bases and the J gene lost 6 bases, with 12 bases spanning the gap. CDR3 size: 15 residues. Germline values: CDR1 LGHNA, CDR2 YSLEER. CDR3 loop: CASSQDPQGTNEQFF. The CDR3 nucleotides read TGCGCCAGCAGCCAAGACCCGCAGGGCACCAATGAGCAGTTCTTC.

This clone was detected a few times. The chain links TRBV6-2 or TRBV6-3 to TRBJ2-1; D ambiguous. The CDR3 spans 16 residues. Germline assignment: CDR1 MNHEY and CDR2 SVGEGT. V was clipped by 2 bases and J by 5 bases, with 16 bases between them. DNA of the CDR3: TGTGCCAGCAGTTACATCCCGGGTGTGACTGACAATGAGCAGTTCTTC. This sequence encodes CASSYIPGVTDNEQFF.

The chain links TRBV28 to TRBJ1-5; D perhaps matches TRBD1 (6 bases). Germline values: CDR1 MDHEN, CDR2 SYDVKM. CDR3 length equals 14 residues. V gave up 7 bases and J gave up 5 bases, with 15 bases separating them. CDR3 DNA: TGTGCCAGCATGAAAGGGGGAGGGCATCAGCCCCAGCATTTT. Protein: CASMKGGGHQPQHF.

The DNA of the CDR3 is TGTGCCAGCAGCAAGGACAGGGCACAGAACACTGAAGCTTTCTTT. It codes for CASSKDRAQNTEAFF. The chain employs TRBV6-5 and TRBJ1-1; 8 bases fit TRBD1. The trim removed 6 bases at V and 1 base at J, leaving 7 bases unmatched. Germline-derived CDR1 and CDR2 are MNHEY and SVGAGI. The length of the CDR3 is 15 residues.

As to this clone: At one boundary the junction diverges from the germline segment, which might be a read error. The gene calls are TRBV4-1 and TRBJ1-1; D gene ambiguous. Per the germline V gene, CDR1 is MGHRA and CDR2 is YSYEKL. The CDR3 runs to 13 residues. The CDR3 nucleotides read TGCGCCAGCAGCCAGGCGAGGAACAATGAAGCTTTCTTT. It translates to CASSQARNNEAFF.

The chain joins TRBV11-3 to TRBJ1-6, with 10 bases that match TRBD1. This CDR3 comprises 19 residues. Germline lookup yields CDR1 SGHNT and CDR2 YENEEA. V lost 7 bases, J lost 3 bases, and 15 bases stayed unmatched. CDR3 amino acids: CASTPRDRGRVCYNSPLHF. Written as DNA, the CDR3 is TGTGCCAGCACCCCCCGGGACAGGGGACGAGTTTGCTATAATTCACCCCTCCACTTT.